These 16 T cell receptor beta chains originate from one sample sequenced in a study of neoadjuvant anti-PD-1 for oral cavity cancer (dated by TCRdb to about 2021). Library creation used the immunoSEQ multiplex PCR assay. The table was pulled from immuneACCESS by TCRdb, which kept in-frame rearrangements only. Such tables lose some clones; where checked, under half of the loss comes from unresolved V genes, and the rest has no known cause. This sample is represented by approximately 13,000 clones; just under 75% of them were singletons. In total, the top ten clones hold approximately 2.9% of the sample. This specimen's time point label, per the study, means: after neoadjuvant nivolumab, at surgical resection. The material was PBMCs, obtained after nivolumab (anti-PD-1) treatment. The source is a person aged 35 to 85 with oral cavity squamous cell carcinoma.

This clone showed up just once. The rearrangement joins TRBV6-4 to TRBJ2-7, with 7 bases identical to TRBD2. V was clipped by 7 bases and J by 6 bases; unmatched bases: 6. Germline V gene data show CDR1 as MRHNA and CDR2 as SNTAGT. The CDR3 loop spans 12 amino acids. The CDR3, as DNA: TGTGCCAGCACTAAACTAGCGCCCGAGCAGTACTTC. Its protein product is CASTKLAPEQYF.

This clone was counted between two and nine times. The chain carries TRBV19 and TRBJ2-7; D is possibly TRBD2 (6 bases). Deletions cut 5 bases from V and 3 bases from J, with 17 bases between. The CDR3 has 15 amino acids. Per germline, CDR1 LNHDA and CDR2 SQIVND (reference sequence). The CDR3 loop is CASSRGGLGGYEQYF. DNA for the CDR3: TGTGCCAGTAGTCGAGGAGGGCTTGGCGGCTACGAGCAGTACTTC.

This clone was picked up a small number of times. This rearrangement joins TRBV5-1 to TRBJ2-7; D is perhaps TRBD1 or TRBD2 (5 bases each). The CDR3 length is 16 residues. Germline CDR1 and CDR2: SGHRS and YFSETQ. Trimming shortened V by 4 bases and J by 0 bases, and 17 bases separated the two germline ends. CDR3 loop: CASSPGTAESSYEQYF. CDR3 DNA sequence: TGCGCCAGCAGCCCGGGGACGGCTGAAAGCTCCTACGAGCAGTACTTC.

This clone was seen just once. The chain joins TRBV7-8 to TRBJ2-1, with D tentatively TRBD2 (5 bases). Trimming pared 6 bases from V and 10 bases from J, leaving 13 bases between. The CDR3 runs to 12 residues. In germline, CDR1 is SGHVS, CDR2 FQNEAQ. CDR3 bases: TGTGCCAGCAGGGAGACGGGAACAGAGCAGTTCTTC. This codes for CASRETGTEQFF.

This clone was detected a few times. The V call is TRBV5-4, the J call TRBJ1-2; D gene ambiguous. V gave up 4 bases and J gave up 2 bases, with 6 bases separating them. The CDR3 length is 12 residues. Germline V lookup: CDR1 SGHNT, CDR2 YYREEE (reference sequence). The CDR3 sequence is CASSRPNYGYTF. CDR3 nucleotide sequence: TGTGCCAGCAGCCGCCCCAACTATGGCTACACCTTC.

This clone was counted a single time. The V call is TRBV6-1, the J call TRBJ1-2, with 9 bases matching TRBD1. The CDR3 covers 14 residues. Germline V gene sequence: CDR1 MNHNS, CDR2 SASEGT. Unmatched junction bases numbered 4, after V lost 6 bases and J lost 2 bases. CDR3 in DNA: TGTGCCAGCAGGAGGACAGGGGAGAACTATGGCTACACCTTC. Translating it yields CASRRTGENYGYTF.

V gene TRBV19 combines with J gene TRBJ1-4, with D maybe TRBD1 (5 bases). In germline, CDR1 is LNHDA, CDR2 SQIVND (reference sequence). Trimming cost V 10 bases and J 4 bases, with 10 bases left between them. The CDR3 loop spans 12 amino acids. The CDR3 loop is CATGHLNEKLFF. The CDR3 DNA is TGTGCCACCGGACACCTTAATGAAAAACTGTTTTTT.

The rearrangement joins TRBV28 to TRBJ1-1; D remains unclear. The CDR3 is 14 amino acids. Germline V gives CDR1 MDHEN, CDR2 SYDVKM. V gave up 3 bases and J gave up 0 bases, with 8 bases separating them. CDR3: CASSFVALNTEAFF. CDR3 coding DNA: TGTGCCAGCAGTTTCGTAGCCCTGAACACTGAAGCTTTCTTT.

The V gene is TRBV9, the J gene TRBJ2-1; TRBD2 agrees at 7 bases. The CDR3 extends over 15 amino acids. V was pared by 7 bases and J by 6 bases, with 13 bases of the junction left unmatched. Per the germline V gene, CDR1 is SGDLS and CDR2 is YYNGEE. This chain's CDR3 is CASAVAGAVGNEQFF. CDR3 coding DNA: TGTGCCAGCGCGGTGGCGGGAGCTGTAGGCAATGAGCAGTTCTTC.

This clone was observed a handful of times. The rearrangement uses TRBV10-2 and TRBJ2-2; 9 nucleotides line up with TRBD2. V lost 4 bases, J lost 4 bases, and 4 bases stayed unmatched. The CDR3 is 15 amino acids. CDR1 and CDR2 from the germline V gene are WSHSY and SAAADI. Here the CDR3 reads CASSGAGGPTGELFF. The CDR3 DNA reads as TGCGCCAGCAGTGGGGCGGGAGGGCCCACCGGGGAGCTGTTTTTT.

J is TRBJ2-3 and V is TRBV10-3, with 8 positions matching TRBD2. Germline V gene sequence: CDR1 ENHRY, CDR2 SYGVKD. Trimming took 5 bases from V and 0 from J; bases not matched to a gene: 4. The length of the CDR3 is 15 residues. The CDR3 protein is CAISYTSGSTDTQYF. The CDR3 bases are TGTGCCATCAGTTATACTAGCGGAAGCACAGATACGCAGTATTTT.

The chain is built from TRBV19 and TRBJ2-2; D is uncertain. CDR1 LNHDA and CDR2 SQIVND come from the germline V gene (reference sequence). V gave up 10 bases and J gave up 2 bases, with 14 bases separating them. The CDR3 spans 14 residues. In nucleotides, the CDR3 is TGTGCCATCGGACCCACCCCAAACACCGGGGAGCTGTTTTTT. Amino acids: CAIGPTPNTGELFF. The whole variable domain, filled in from reference TRBV19 and TRBJ2-2, reads DGGITQSPKYLFRKEGQNVTLSCEQNLNHDAMYWYRQDPGQGLRLIYYSQIVNDFQKGDIAEGYSVSREKKESFPLTVTSAQKNPTAFYLCAIGPTPNTGELFFGEGSRLTVL.

DNA for the CDR3: TGTGCCAGCAGCCAAGGGACAGACACCCTTAGCAATCAGCCCCAGCATTTT. Its translation is CASSQGTDTLSNQPQHF. This rearrangement joins TRBV5-8 to TRBJ1-5, with TRBD1 matching 7 bases. V shed 4 bases and J 0 bases; nucleotides not matched to a gene: 10. Looked up from germline, CDR1 is SGHTS and CDR2 is YDEGEE. The CDR3 is 17 amino acids.

The J gene is TRBJ2-5, the V gene TRBV9; D might be TRBD1 or TRBD2, each matching 5 bases. The length of the CDR3 is 15 residues. The germline V gene has CDR1 SGDLS and CDR2 YYNGEE. V lost 4 bases and J lost 2, with 15 bases in between. CDR3 sequence: CASSPSGGWQETQYF. CDR3 DNA sequence: TGTGCCAGCAGCCCCAGTGGGGGTTGGCAAGAGACCCAGTACTTC. The complete variable domain, with remaining parts taken from reference TRBV9 and TRBJ2-5, reads DSGVTQTPKHLITATGQRVTLRCSPRSGDLSVYWYQQSLDQGLQFLIQYYNGEERAKGNILERFSAQQFPDLHSELNLSSLELGDSALYFCASSPSGGWQETQYFGPGTRLLVL.

The chain joins TRBV2 to TRBJ2-3; D unclear. The CDR3 runs to 10 residues. Germline assignment: CDR1 SNHLY and CDR2 FYNNEI. Trimming took off 6 bases at V and 7 bases at J, with 5 bases between the two ends. Here the CDR3 reads CASSQNTQYF. In DNA, the CDR3 is TGTGCCAGCAGCCAAAATACGCAGTATTTT.

This clone occurred once. The J gene is TRBJ2-7, the V gene TRBV5-1, with D possibly being TRBD2 (8 bases). Germline CDR1 and CDR2: SGHRS and YFSETQ. V lost 4 bases to trimming and J lost 6 bases, with 14 bases between them. This CDR3 has 13 amino acids. The CDR3 DNA reads TGCGCCAGCAGCACCCGGGAGGGGGCCGAGCAGTACTTC. This sequence encodes CASSTREGAEQYF.